Sequencing of this T cell receptor (beta chain) was carried out in a study of Ad26.COV2.S vaccination and SARS-CoV-2 variants. Study-wide background: The authors gave Ad26.COV2.S intramuscularly, either once or twice 56 days apart. Whole-study results and caveats: Reported post-vaccination CD8+ and CD4+ T cell responses to spike showed substantial breadth. Placebo recipients and vaccine recipients were similar in non-spike TCR breadth.

CDR3 length: 13 residues. V lost 9 bases and J lost 0, with 9 bases in between. Germline lookup yields CDR1 MGHDK and CDR2 SYGVNS. In regard to this clone: Its specificity is unknown.

Treatment of the sample: about 20 received Ad26.COV2.S at low or high dose, single or two shots; a few received placebo; per-sample allocation not given. Sampling was done on day 63 after the first vaccine or placebo injection. The repertoire was sequenced with immunoSEQ multiplex PCR; TCRdb's copy has only in-frame clones and lacks some. The sample lists around 250,000 clones, roughly 87% occurring once. The source material was peripheral blood, sampled in a trial of Ad26.COV2.S vaccine versus placebo. The sequence came from a person aged 18-60 years who received the Ad26.COV2.S COVID-19 vaccine or a placebo. V is TRBV25-1 and J is TRBJ2-1; D is ambiguous. The CDR3 DNA reads as TGTGCCAGTGCGTCCAGCTCCTACAATGAGCAGTTCTTC. Translating gives CASASSSYNEQFF. Supplemented by reference TRBV25-1 and TRBJ2-1, the full variable domain reads EADIYQTPRYLVIGTGKKITLECSQTMGHDKMYWYQQDPGMELHLIHYSYGVNSTEKGDLSSESTVSRIRTEHFPLTLESARPSHTSQYLCASASSSYNEQFFGPGTRLTVL.